The present T cell receptor (beta chain) was sequenced within a study of response to subunit inactivated influenza vaccine. TCRdb re-called the RT-PCR reads with MiXCR, one entry per CDR3 protein. The table lists 600,000 to 850,000 distinct CDR3 sequences, roughly 15% of them singletons, with 7.5% to 8% in the top ten. Germline lookup yields CDR1 LGHDT and CDR2 YNNKEL (reference sequence). CDR3 size: 15 residues. Trimming left V 4 bases short and J 7 bases short, with 17 bases between. This TCR was recovered from a man over 45 who received an inactivated influenza vaccine. Material: PBMCs from blood, obtained 14 to 15 days before vaccination. This chain connects TRBV3-1 to TRBJ2-1; no definite D call. The CDR3 DNA is TGTGCCAGCAGCCGTAGTAGCCACAGTCAGAATGAGCAGTTCTTC. Translating gives CASSRSSHSQNEQFF.